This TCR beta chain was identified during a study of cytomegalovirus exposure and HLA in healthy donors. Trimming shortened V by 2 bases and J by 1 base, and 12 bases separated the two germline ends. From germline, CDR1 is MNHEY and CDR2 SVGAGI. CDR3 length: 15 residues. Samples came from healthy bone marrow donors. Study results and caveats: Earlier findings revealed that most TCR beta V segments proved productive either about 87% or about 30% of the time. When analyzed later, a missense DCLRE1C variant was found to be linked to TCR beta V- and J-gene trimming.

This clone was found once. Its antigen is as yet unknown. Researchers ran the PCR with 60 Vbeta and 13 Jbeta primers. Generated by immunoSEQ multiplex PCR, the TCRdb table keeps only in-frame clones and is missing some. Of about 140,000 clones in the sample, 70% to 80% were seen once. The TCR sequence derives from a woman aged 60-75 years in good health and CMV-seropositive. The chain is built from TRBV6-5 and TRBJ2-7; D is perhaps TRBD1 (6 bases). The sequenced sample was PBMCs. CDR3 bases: TGTGCCAGCAGTTACAGATTGGACAGATCCTACGAGCAGTACTTC. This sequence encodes CASSYRLDRSYEQYF.